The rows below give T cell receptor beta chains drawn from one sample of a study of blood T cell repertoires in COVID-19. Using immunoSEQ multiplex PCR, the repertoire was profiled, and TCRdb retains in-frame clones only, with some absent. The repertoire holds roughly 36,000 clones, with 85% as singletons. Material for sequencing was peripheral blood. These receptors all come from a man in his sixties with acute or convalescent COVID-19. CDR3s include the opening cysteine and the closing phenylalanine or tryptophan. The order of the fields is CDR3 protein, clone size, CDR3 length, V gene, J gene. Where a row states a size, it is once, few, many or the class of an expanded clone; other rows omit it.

CSVVRPGGGGYTF,.,13,TRBV29-1,TRBJ1-2
CSARSGTVLYF,few,11,TRBV20-1,TRBJ2-7
CASSVPTSGRFIYEQFF,.,17,TRBV19,TRBJ2-1
CASSLARGRRAFF,.,13,TRBV11-2,TRBJ1-1
CASSLGPIRDSTYEQYF,.,17,TRBV2,TRBJ2-7
CAWGLNSNEQFF,once,12,TRBV30,TRBJ2-1
CASSADREQPSTGELFF,few,17,TRBV19,TRBJ2-2
CASSPQGSNQPQHF,.,14,TRBV4-3,TRBJ1-5
CASSPPWDRVNTGELFF,once,17,TRBV7-2,TRBJ2-2
CASTPGGGANSPLHF,.,15,TRBV3-1/TRBV3-2,TRBJ1-6
CASSREGKPSAGYTF,.,15,TRBV5-1,TRBJ1-2
CASIGETGSSYEQYF,.,15,TRBV27,TRBJ2-7
CASSLGQVTDTQYF,.,14,TRBV5-1,TRBJ2-3
CASSLEDSVRAFF,.,13,TRBV28,TRBJ1-1
CASRGGRRGYEQYF,.,14,TRBV6-5,TRBJ2-7
CASSTSSGANVLTF,.,14,TRBV7-2,TRBJ2-6
CASSPTRGGEGQPQHF,.,16,TRBV18,TRBJ1-5
CASSIDLSAGSSYNEQFF,.,18,TRBV19,TRBJ2-1
CASSLRQENEQFF,.,13,TRBV7-8,TRBJ2-1
CASSSSNEQFF,.,11,TRBV28,TRBJ2-1
CASRIQGAEQYF,.,12,TRBV6-5,TRBJ2-7
CASTLDRTNYGYTF,.,14,TRBV6-5,TRBJ1-2
CASSPVGGGSNQPQHF,.,16,TRBV5-5,TRBJ1-5
CASSLTGTGGEKLFF,.,15,TRBV7-2,TRBJ1-4
CASSDSSGGANEQFF,few,15,TRBV6-4,TRBJ2-1
CAIRGTERNEQFF,once,13,TRBV10-3,TRBJ2-1
CASSYSAANYRDTEAFF,.,17,TRBV6-2/TRBV6-3,TRBJ1-1
CASSYRGPYEQYF,once,13,TRBV12-3/TRBV12-4,TRBJ2-7
CASSQGHGNGMGEKLFF,.,17,TRBV5-1,TRBJ1-4
CASRKDREFYNEQFF,.,15,TRBV6-5,TRBJ2-1
CAWSLSGGTGELFF,.,14,TRBV30,TRBJ2-2
CASSEPDRGMSEQYF,.,15,TRBV5-6,TRBJ2-7
CASSLELAGGFNEQFF,.,16,TRBV5-4,TRBJ2-1
CASSPGGSGGSTDTQYF,few,17,TRBV5-1,TRBJ2-3
CASSSQAGGRSDTQYF,.,16,TRBV7-2,TRBJ2-3
CASSVARGVTDTQYF,.,15,TRBV9,TRBJ2-3
CASSSTSLRPGYTF,.,14,TRBV5-6,TRBJ1-2
CASRRSGRAIHEQYF,.,15,TRBV5-6,TRBJ2-7
CASSQDTSTAEQFF,.,14,TRBV5-1,TRBJ2-1
CASKGQGVGEQYF,.,13,TRBV2,TRBJ2-7
CASSQEASGRASYTDTQYF,.,19,TRBV4-2,TRBJ2-3
CASSLTPGRSMNTEAFF,.,17,TRBV13,TRBJ1-1
CASRMLAGVYNEQFF,.,15,TRBV28,TRBJ2-1
CASSLTGPNQPQHF,.,14,TRBV7-3,TRBJ1-5
CASRTSGGAETQYF,few,14,TRBV6-5,TRBJ2-5
CASSIVWGEGNQPQHF,.,16,TRBV19,TRBJ1-5
CASQGIDQPQHF,.,12,TRBV10-3,TRBJ1-5
CATQGAAGGNQPQHF,.,15,TRBV19,TRBJ1-5
CASSEDRWTDTQYF,.,14,TRBV7-2,TRBJ2-3
CASSRASYDTQYF,.,13,TRBV11-2,TRBJ2-3
CASSPTVRDRGEKLFF,.,16,TRBV5-6,TRBJ1-4
CASSANRAEAFF,once,12,TRBV19,TRBJ1-1